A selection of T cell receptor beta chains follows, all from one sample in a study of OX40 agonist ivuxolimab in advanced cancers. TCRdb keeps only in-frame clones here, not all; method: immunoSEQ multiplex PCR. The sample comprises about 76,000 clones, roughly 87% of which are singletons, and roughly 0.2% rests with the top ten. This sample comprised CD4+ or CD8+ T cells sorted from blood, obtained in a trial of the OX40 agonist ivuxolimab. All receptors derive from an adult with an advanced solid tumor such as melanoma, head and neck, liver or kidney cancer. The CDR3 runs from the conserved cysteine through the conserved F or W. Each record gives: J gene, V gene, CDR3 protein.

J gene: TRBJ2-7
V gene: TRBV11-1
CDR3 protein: CASSLMQGVAYEQYF

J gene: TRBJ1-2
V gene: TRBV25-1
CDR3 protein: CASSDAGALDYGYTF

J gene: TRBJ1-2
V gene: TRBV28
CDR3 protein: CASGTGPVGGYTF

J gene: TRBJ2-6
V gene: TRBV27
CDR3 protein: CASSQETGANVLTF

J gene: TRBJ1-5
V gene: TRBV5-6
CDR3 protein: CASSPAGTVPYPQHF

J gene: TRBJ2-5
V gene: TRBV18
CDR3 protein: CASSPPTETQYF

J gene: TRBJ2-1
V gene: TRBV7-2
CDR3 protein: CASSDEAGGYNEQFF

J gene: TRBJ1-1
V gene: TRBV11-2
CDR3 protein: CASSRLGTMNTEAFF

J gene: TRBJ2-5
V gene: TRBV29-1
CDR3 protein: CSVVLRSGRWLGETQYF

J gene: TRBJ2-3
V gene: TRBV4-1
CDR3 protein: CASSRTGISTDTQYF

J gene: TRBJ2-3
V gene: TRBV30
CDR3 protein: CAWSRSGADTQYF

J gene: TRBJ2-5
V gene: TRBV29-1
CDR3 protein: CSAAGQGRRQTQYF

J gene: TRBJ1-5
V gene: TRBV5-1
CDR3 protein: CASSLTGGNQPQHF

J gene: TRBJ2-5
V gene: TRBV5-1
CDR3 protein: CASSLQVGPETQYF

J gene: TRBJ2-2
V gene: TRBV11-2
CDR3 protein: CASSLRLAGYGELFF

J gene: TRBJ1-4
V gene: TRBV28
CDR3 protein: CASSLRAVQQGTTNEKLFF

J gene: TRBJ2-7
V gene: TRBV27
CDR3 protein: CASSPSLRVFYEQYF

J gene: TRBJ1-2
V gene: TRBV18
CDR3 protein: CASSQSSAPNYGYTF

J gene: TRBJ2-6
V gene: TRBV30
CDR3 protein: CAWCPGGTGANVLTF

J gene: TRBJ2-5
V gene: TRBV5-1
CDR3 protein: CASSPQGGGGETQYF

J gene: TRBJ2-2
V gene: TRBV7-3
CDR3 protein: CASSFASRNTGELFF

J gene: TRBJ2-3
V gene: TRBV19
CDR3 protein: CASSRLANTDTQYF

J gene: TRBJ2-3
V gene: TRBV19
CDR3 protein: CASSIVSSGGAWSDTQYF

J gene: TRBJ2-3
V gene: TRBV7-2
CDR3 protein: CASTPQGLAGVTDTQYF

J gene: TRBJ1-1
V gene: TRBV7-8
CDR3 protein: CASSFQGGTEAFF

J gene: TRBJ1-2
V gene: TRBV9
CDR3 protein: CASSPTGNYGYTF

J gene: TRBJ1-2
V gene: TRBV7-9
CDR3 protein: CASSSDGTGGNGGYTF

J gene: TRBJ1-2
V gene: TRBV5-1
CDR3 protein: CASSLEGDHRGYTF

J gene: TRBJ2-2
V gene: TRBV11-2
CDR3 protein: CASSLQGATGELFF

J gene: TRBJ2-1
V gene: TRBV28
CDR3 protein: CASRDFGEGEQFF

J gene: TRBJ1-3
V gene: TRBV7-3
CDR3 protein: CASSSGNTIYF

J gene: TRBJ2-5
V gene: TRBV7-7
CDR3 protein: CASSAGGGLAAETQYF

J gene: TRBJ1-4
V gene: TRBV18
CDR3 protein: CASSPGGGNEKLFF

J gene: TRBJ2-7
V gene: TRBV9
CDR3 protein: CASSAGLPPYEQYF

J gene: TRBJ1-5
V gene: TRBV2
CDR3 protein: CASSGKGRSNQPQHF

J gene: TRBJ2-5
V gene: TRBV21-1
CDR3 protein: CASSDPGQIKQETQYF

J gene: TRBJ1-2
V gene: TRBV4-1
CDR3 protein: CASSQQASANYGYTF

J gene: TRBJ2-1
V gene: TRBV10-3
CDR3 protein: CAISEPAIYNEQFF

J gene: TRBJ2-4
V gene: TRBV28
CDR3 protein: CASSSPGQGLGAKNIQYF

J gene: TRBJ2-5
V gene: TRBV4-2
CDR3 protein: CASSQDPWCPWGTQYF

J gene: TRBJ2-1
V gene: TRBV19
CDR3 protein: CASSMSLAGSYNEQFF

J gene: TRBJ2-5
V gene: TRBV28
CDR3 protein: CASSSAAGGYQETQYF

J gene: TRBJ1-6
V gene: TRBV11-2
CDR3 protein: CASSHIRQGGSPLHF

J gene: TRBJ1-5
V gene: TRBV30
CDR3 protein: CAWSRGARGDQPQHF

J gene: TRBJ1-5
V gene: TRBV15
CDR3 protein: CATSSYRDGNQPQHF

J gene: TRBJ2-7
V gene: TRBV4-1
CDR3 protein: CASSSRLAGEGEQYF

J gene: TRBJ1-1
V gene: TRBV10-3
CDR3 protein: CATRPRADTEAFF

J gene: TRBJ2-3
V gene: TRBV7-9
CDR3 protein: CASSLSGLAGGATDTQYF

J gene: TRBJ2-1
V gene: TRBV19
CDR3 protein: CASSLGTSGRIYNEQFF

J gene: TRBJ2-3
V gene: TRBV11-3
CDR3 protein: CASSSREGADTQYF

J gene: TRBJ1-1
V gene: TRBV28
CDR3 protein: CASSSPGGRDAFF

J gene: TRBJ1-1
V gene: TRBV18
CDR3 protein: CASSPTFQGTEAFF